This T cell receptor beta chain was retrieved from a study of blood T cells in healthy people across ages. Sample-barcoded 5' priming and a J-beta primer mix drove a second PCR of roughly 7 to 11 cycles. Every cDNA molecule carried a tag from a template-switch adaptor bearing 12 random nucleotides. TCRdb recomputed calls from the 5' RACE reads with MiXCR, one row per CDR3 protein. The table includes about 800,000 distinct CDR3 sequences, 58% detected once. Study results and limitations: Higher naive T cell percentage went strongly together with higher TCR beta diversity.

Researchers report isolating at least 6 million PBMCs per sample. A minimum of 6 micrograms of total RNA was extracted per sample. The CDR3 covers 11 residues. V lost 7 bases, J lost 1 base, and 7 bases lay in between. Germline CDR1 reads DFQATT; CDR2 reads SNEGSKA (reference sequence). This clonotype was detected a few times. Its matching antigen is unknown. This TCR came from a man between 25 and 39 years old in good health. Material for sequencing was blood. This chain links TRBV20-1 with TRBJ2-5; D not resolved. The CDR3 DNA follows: TGCAGTGGGACGTCCCAAGAGACCCAGTACTTC. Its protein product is CSGTSQETQYF.